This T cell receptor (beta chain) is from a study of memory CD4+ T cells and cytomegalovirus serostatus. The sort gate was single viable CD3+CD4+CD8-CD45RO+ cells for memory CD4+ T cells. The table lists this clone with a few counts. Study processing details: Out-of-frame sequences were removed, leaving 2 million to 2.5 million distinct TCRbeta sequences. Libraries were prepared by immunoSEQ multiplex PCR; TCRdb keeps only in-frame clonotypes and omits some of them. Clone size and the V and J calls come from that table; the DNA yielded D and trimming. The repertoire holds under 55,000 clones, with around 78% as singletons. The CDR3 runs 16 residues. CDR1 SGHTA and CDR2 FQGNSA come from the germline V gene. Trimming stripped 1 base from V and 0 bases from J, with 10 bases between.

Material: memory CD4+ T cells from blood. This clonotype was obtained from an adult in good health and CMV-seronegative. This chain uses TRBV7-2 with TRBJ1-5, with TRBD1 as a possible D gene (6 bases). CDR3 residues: CASSLGTDNSNQPQHF. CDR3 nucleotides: TGTGCCAGCAGCTTAGGGACAGATAATAGCAATCAGCCCCAGCATTTT.